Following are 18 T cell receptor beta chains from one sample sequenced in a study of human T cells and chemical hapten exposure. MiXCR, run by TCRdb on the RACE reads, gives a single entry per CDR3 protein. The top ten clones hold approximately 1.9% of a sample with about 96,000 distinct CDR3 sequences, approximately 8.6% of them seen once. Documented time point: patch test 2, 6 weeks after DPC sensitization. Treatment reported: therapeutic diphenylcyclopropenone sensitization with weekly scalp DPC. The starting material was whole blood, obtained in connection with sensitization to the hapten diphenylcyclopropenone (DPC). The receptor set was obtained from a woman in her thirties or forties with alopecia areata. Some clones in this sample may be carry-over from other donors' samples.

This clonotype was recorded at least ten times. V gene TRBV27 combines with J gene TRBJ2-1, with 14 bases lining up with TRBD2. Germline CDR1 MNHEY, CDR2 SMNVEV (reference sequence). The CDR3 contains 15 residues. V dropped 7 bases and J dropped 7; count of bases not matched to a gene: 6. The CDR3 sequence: CASTGLAGGGNEQFF. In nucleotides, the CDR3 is TGTGCCAGCACCGGACTAGCGGGAGGAGGAAATGAGCAGTTCTTC.

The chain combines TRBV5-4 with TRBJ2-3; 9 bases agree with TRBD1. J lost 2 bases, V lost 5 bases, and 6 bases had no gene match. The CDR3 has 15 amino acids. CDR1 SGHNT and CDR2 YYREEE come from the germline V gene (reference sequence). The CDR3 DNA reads TGTGCCAGCAGGGGACAGGGCAGGTACACAGATACGCAGTATTTT. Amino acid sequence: CASRGQGRYTDTQYF.

The CDR3 DNA reads TGTGCCAGCACCCGGGACAGGCTGTCGTACGAGCAGTACTTC. This gives the protein CASTRDRLSYEQYF. The rearrangement links TRBV7-2 to TRBJ2-7; 8 nucleotides match TRBD1. CDR3 length equals 14 residues. The junction had 9 bases not matched to a gene; V was cut back by 7 bases and J by 4 bases. The germline V gene has CDR1 SGHTA and CDR2 FQGNSA.

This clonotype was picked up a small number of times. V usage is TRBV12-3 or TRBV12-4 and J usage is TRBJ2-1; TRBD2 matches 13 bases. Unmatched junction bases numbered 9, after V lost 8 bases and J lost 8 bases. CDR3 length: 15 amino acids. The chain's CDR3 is CASGGTSGMGDEQFF. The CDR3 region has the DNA TGTGCCAGCGGGGGGACTAGCGGGATGGGCGATGAGCAGTTCTTC.

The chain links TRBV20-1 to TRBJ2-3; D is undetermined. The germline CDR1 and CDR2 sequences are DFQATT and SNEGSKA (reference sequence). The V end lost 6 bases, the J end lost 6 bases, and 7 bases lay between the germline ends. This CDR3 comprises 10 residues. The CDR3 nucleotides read TGCAGTGCGCATCGGGATACGCAGTATTTT. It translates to CSAHRDTQYF.

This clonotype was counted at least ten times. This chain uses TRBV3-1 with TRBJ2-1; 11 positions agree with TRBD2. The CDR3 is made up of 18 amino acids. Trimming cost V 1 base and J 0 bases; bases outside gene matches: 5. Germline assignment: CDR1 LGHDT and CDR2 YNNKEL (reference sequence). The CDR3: CASSQGLAGLNSYNEQFF. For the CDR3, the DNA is TGTGCCAGCAGCCAAGGACTAGCGGGACTCAACTCCTACAATGAGCAGTTCTTC.

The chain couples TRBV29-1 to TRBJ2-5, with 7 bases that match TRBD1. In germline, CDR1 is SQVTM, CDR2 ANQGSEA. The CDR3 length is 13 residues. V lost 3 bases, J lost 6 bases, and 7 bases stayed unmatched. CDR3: CSVDRGRTQTQYF. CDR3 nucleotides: TGCAGCGTTGACAGGGGGAGAACGCAGACCCAGTACTTC.

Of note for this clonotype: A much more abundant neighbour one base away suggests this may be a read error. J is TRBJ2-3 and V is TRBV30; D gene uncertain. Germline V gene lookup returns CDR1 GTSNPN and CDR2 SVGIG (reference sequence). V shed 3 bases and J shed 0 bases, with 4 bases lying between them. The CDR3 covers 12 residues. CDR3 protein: CAWSASTDTQYF. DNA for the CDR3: TGTGCCTGGAGCGCGAGCACAGATACGCAGTATTTT.

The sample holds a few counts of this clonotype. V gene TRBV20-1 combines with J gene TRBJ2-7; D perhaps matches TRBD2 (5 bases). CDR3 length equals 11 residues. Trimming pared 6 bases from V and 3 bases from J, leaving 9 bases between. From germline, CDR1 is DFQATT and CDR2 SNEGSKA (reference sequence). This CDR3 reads CSAAEVYEQYF. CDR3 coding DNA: TGCAGTGCGGCGGAGGTCTACGAGCAGTACTTC.

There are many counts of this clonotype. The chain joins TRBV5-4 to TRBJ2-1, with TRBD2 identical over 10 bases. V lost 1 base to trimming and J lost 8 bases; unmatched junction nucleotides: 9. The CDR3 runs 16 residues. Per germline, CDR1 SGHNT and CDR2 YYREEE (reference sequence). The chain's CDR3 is CASSLKKTGTSDEQFF. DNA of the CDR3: TGTGCCAGCAGCTTGAAAAAAACCGGGACTAGCGATGAGCAGTTCTTC.

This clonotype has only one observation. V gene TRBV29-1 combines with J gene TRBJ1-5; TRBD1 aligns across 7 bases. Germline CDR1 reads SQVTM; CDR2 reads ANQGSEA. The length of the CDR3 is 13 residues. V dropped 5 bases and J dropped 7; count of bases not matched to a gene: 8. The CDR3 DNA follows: TGCAGCGTTCTCACAGGGGACGGCCAGCCCCAGCATTTT. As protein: CSVLTGDGQPQHF.

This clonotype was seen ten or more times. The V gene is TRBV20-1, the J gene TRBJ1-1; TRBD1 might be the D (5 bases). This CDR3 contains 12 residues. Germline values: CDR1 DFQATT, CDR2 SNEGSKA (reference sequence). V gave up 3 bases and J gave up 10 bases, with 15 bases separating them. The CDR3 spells CSASDQGDGAFF. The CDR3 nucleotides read TGCAGTGCTAGTGATCAGGGAGATGGAGCTTTCTTT.

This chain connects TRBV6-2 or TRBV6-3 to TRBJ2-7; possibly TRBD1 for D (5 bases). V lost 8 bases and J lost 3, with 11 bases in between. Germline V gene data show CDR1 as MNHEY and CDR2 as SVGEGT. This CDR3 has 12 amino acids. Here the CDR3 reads CASGYRSYEQYF. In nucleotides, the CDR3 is TGTGCCAGCGGGTACAGGAGCTACGAGCAGTACTTC.

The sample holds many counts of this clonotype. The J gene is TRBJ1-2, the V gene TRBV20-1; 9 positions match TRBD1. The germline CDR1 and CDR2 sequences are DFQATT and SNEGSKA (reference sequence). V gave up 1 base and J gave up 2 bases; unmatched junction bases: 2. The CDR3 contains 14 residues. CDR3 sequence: CSARGQGGNYGYTF. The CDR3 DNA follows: TGCAGTGCTAGAGGACAGGGGGGAAACTATGGCTACACCTTC.

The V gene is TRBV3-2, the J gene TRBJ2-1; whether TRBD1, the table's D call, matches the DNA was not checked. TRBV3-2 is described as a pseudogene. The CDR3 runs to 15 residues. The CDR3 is CAIPNPGNHTHEQFF. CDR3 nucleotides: TGTGCCATCCCGAATCCCGGGAACCATACCCATGAGCAGTTCTTC.

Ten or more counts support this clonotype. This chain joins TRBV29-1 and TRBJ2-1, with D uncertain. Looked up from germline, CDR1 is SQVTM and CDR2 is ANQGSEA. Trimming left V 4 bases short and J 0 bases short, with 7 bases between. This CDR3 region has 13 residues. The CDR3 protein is CSVGRSSYNEQFF. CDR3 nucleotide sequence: TGCAGCGTTGGAAGGAGCTCCTACAATGAGCAGTTCTTC.

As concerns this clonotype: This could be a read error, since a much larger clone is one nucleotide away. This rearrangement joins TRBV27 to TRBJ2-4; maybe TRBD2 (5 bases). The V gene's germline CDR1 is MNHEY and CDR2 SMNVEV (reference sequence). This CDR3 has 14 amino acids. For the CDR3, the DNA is TGTGTCAGCCGCGTAACGGCGGGTCGTGGCATTCAGTACTTC. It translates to CVSRVTAGRGIQYF.

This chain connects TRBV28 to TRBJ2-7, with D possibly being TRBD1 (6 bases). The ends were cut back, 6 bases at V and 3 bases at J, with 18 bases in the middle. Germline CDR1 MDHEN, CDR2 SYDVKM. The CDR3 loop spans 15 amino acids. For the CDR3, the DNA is TGTGCCAGCAGCCCCCAGTTAGGGACACTCTACGAGCAGTACTTC. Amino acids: CASSPQLGTLYEQYF.